A selection of T cell receptor beta chains follows, all from one sample in a study of OX40 agonist ivuxolimab in advanced cancers. The assay was immunoSEQ multiplex PCR, and TCRdb's table has in-frame clones only and misses some. The sample lists 76,000 or so clones, 75% to 85% occurring once. Sequences were derived from CD4+ or CD8+ T cells sorted from blood, sampled in a trial of the OX40 agonist ivuxolimab. Receptor source: an adult with an advanced solid tumor such as melanoma, head and neck, liver or kidney cancer. Each CDR3 is given with its conserved first and last residue.

V	J	CDR3
TRBV27	TRBJ1-2	CASSLSAGDRNYGYTF
TRBV7-9	TRBJ2-7	CASSLGAGNTYEQYF
TRBV29-1	TRBJ2-1	CSSDAPSGGNEQFF
TRBV15	TRBJ2-3	CATSVRGGYTDTQYF
TRBV25-1	TRBJ1-2	CASSESGGGNYGYTF
TRBV5-1	TRBJ1-4	CASSSRGTGDEKLFF
TRBV12-5	TRBJ2-7	CASGSPKSGSGTEGQRSYEQYF
TRBV5-1	TRBJ2-1	CASSLAVTSGGAGQFF
TRBV2	TRBJ1-1	CASSESLAGDTEAFF
TRBV13	TRBJ2-6	CASSIRFLQPGQGSSGANVLTF